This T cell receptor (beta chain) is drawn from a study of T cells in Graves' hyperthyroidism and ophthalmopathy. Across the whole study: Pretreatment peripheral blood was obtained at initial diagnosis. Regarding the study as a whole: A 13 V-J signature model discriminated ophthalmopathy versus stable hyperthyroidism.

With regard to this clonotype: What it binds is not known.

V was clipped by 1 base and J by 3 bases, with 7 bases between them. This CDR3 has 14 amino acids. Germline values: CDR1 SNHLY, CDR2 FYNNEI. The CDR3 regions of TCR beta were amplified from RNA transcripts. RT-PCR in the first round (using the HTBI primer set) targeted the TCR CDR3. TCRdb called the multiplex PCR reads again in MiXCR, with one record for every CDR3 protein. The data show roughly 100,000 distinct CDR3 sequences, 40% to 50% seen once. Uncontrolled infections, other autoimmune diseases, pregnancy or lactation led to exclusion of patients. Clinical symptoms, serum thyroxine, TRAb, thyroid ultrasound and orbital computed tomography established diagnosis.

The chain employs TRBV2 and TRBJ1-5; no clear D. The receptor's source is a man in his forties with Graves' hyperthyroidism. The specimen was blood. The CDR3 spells CASSEETHNQPQHF. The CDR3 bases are TGTGCCAGCAGTGAAGAGACTCACAATCAGCCCCAGCATTTT.